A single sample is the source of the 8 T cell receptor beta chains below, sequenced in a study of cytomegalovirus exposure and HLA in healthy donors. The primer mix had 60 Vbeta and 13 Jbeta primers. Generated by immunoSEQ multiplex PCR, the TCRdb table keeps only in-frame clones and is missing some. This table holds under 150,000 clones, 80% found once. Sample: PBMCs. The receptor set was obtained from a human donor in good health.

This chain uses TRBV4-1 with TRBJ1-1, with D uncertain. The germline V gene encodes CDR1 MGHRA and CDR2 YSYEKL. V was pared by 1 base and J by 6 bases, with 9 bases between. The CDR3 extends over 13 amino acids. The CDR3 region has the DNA TGCGCCAGCAGCCAAGTTGTTTTAGCTGAAGCTTTCTTT. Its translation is CASSQVVLAEAFF.

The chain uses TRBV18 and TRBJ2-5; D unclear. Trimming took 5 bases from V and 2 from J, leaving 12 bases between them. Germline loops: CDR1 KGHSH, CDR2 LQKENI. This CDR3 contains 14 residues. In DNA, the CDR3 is TGTGCCAGCTCAACCAGCGCGTCACAAGAGACCCAGTACTTC. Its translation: CASSTSASQETQYF.

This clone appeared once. The chain's CDR3 is CASSFRGGGGEQYF. DNA for the CDR3: TGTGCCAGCAGCTTCAGGGGAGGCGGGGGAGAGCAGTACTTC. This chain links TRBV7-6 with TRBJ2-7; the D gene is possibly TRBD2 (7 bases). This CDR3 spans 14 amino acids. Trimming pared 3 bases from V and 7 bases from J, leaving 16 bases between. Per the germline V gene, CDR1 is SGHVS and CDR2 is FNYEAQ.

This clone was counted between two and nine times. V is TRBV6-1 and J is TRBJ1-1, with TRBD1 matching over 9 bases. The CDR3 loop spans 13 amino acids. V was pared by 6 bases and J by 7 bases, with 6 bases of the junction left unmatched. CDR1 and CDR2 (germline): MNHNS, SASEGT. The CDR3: CASRAGTGSEAFF. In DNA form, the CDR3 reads TGTGCCAGCAGGGCCGGGACAGGGAGTGAAGCTTTCTTT.

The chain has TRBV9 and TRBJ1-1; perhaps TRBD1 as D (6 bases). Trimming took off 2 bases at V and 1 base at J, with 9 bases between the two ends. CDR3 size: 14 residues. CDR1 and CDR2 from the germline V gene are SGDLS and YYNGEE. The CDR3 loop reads CASSVEQGNTEAFF. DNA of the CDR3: TGTGCCAGCAGCGTCGAACAGGGGAACACTGAAGCTTTCTTT.

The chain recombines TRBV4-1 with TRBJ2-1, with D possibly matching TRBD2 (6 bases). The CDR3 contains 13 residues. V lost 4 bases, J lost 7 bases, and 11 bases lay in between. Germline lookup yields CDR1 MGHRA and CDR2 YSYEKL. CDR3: CASSPAGRNEQFF. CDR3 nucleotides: TGCGCCAGCAGCCCCGCGGGGCGGAATGAGCAGTTCTTC.

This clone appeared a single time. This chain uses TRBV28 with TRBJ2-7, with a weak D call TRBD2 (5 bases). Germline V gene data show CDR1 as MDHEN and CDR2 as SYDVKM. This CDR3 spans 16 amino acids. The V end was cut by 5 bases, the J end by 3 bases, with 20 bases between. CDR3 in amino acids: CASSRLGGAKRYEQYF. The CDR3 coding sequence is TGTGCCAGCAGTCGCCTTGGAGGCGCGAAACGCTACGAGCAGTACTTC.

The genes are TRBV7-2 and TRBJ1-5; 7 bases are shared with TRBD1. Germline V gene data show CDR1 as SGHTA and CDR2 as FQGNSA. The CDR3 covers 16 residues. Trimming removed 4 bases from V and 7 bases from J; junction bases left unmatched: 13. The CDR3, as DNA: TGTGCCAGCAGCTCCCCCCAGGGGGGAGGAAGACAGCCCCAGCATTTT. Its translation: CASSSPQGGGRQPQHF. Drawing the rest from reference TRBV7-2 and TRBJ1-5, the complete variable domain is GAGVSQSPSNKVTEKGKDVELRCDPISGHTALYWYRQSLGQGLEFLIYFQGNSAPDKSGLPSDRFSAERTGGSVSTLTIQRTQQEDSAVYLCASSSPQGGGRQPQHFGDGTRLSIL.